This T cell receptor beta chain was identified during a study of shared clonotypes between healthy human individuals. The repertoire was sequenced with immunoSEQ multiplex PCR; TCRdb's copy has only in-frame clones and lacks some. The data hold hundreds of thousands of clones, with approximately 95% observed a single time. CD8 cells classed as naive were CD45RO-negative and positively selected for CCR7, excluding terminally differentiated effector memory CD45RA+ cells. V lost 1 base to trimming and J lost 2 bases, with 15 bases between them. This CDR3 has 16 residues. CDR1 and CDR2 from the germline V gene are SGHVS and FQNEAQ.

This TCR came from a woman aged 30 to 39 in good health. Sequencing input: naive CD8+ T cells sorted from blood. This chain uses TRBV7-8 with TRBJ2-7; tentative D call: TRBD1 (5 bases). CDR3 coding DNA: TGTGCCAGCAGCTTAGTCTCGGGCAGGGCCACCTACGAGCAGTACTTC. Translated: CASSLVSGRATYEQYF. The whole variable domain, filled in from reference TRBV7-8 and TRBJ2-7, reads GAGVSQSPRYKVAKRGQDVALRCDPISGHVSLFWYQQALGQGPEFLTYFQNEAQLDKSGLPSDRFFAERPEGSVSTLKIQRTQQEDSAVYLCASSLVSGRATYEQYFGPGTRLTVT.